The 30 T cell receptor beta chains below were found in one sample sequenced in a study of control samples from healthy donors and cancer patients. Profiled with immunoSEQ multiplex PCR; TCRdb holds only in-frame clones, not every one. Of under 150,000 clones in the sample, more than 75% were seen once. Sequencing used blood. The receptors originated from a woman in her 70s in good health.

Written as DNA, the CDR3 is TGTGCCAGTCAACCGGGACCCAGAGCCACCCAGTACTTC. Its protein product is CASQPGPRATQYF. The rearrangement links TRBV2 to TRBJ2-5; D may be TRBD1 or TRBD2 (5 bases each). The CDR3 runs 13 residues. The ends were cut back, 9 bases at V and 8 bases at J, with 19 bases in the middle. Germline CDR1 and CDR2: SNHLY and FYNNEI.

The rearrangement links TRBV9 to TRBJ2-7; the match to TRBD1 covers 7 bases. The germline CDR1 and CDR2 sequences are SGDLS and YYNGEE. The CDR3 runs 14 residues. Trimming removed 3 bases from V and 0 bases from J; junction bases left unmatched: 3. CDR3 DNA sequence: TGTGCCAGCAGCGCGAGGACAGGCTCCTACGAGCAGTACTTC. Encoded protein: CASSARTGSYEQYF.

The chain uses TRBV18 and TRBJ2-1; 12 bases are shared with TRBD2. Trimming cost V 2 bases and J 3 bases; bases outside gene matches: 5. This CDR3 is built from 17 residues. Germline CDR1 reads KGHSH; CDR2 reads LQKENI. CDR3 sequence reads: CASSPTQTSGGYNEQFF. The CDR3 DNA reads TGTGCCAGCTCACCAACGCAGACTAGCGGGGGCTACAATGAGCAGTTCTTC.

The gene calls are TRBV6-6 and TRBJ2-7; possibly TRBD1 or TRBD2 for D (7 bases each). The germline gives CDR1 MNHNY, CDR2 SVGAGI (reference sequence). Trimming pared 7 bases from V and 0 bases from J, leaving 19 bases between. The CDR3 has 16 amino acids. CDR3 sequence: CASNRGGGGLSYEQYF. CDR3 nucleotides: TGTGCCAGCAACAGGGGAGGCGGGGGCCTCTCCTACGAGCAGTACTTC.

Comments on this clone: The junction and the germline gene differ at one end; a read error may be behind it. The V and J genes are TRBV11-2 and TRBJ2-5; TRBD2 aligns across 14 bases. CDR1 is SGHAT, CDR2 FQNNGV, per germline. CDR3 size: 18 residues. CDR3 in DNA: TGTACCAGCAGCTCTACGAGGACTAGCGGGGGGATCTTAGAGACCCAGTACTTC. It translates to CTSSSTRTSGGILETQYF.

The rearrangement joins TRBV5-1 to TRBJ1-2; D may be TRBD1 (6 bases). CDR3 length: 13 residues. Germline loops: CDR1 SGHRS, CDR2 YFSETQ. V shed 0 bases and J shed 5 bases, with 8 bases lying between them. CDR3 sequence (DNA): TGCGCCAGCAGCTTGGGGACAGATTATGGCTACACCTTC. This sequence encodes CASSLGTDYGYTF.

This clone was seen only a few times. The chain is built from TRBV5-1 and TRBJ2-3, with 7 bases lining up with TRBD2. After removal of 1 base from V and 4 bases from J, the junction contained 6 bases not matched to a gene. Germline V gives CDR1 SGHRS, CDR2 YFSETQ. This CDR3 has 15 amino acids. The CDR3: CASSLMGGSADTQYF. The DNA for the CDR3 is TGCGCCAGCAGCTTGATGGGGGGGTCGGCAGATACGCAGTATTTT.

This clone was found a few times. The chain employs TRBV6-5 and TRBJ1-3; D perhaps matches TRBD1 (6 bases). The CDR3 has 15 residues. Germline V gene sequence: CDR1 MNHEY, CDR2 SVGAGI. V was trimmed by 11 bases and J by 1 base, leaving 18 bases between them. The CDR3 DNA sequence: TGTGCCGGAACCTCCGGGACATCGTCTGGAAACACCATATATTTT. Its protein product is CAGTSGTSSGNTIYF.

V usage is TRBV27 and J usage is TRBJ1-2; no firm D call. The CDR3 spans 15 residues. V was cut by 1 base and J by 0 bases, with 9 bases left in between. Germline V gives CDR1 MNHEY, CDR2 SMNVEV (reference sequence). The CDR3 DNA reads TGTGCCAGCAGTTTATTCCCAACCTCTAACTATGGCTACACCTTC. As protein: CASSLFPTSNYGYTF.

On this clone itself: The sample has other DNA sequences that encode this CDR3 too. The V and J genes are TRBV2 and TRBJ1-2; the D is unclear. Germline lookup yields CDR1 SNHLY and CDR2 FYNNEI. This CDR3 is built from 13 residues. The V end lost 2 bases, the J end lost 0 bases, and 4 bases lay between the germline ends. The DNA of the CDR3 is TGTGCCAGCAGTGAACGAACTAACTATGGCTACACCTTC. Translation gives CASSERTNYGYTF.

The rearrangement links TRBV15 to TRBJ1-1; D perhaps matches TRBD1 (6 bases). This CDR3 is built from 15 residues. Germline CDR1 reads LNHNV; CDR2 reads YYDKDF (reference sequence). The ends were cut back, 3 bases at V and 0 bases at J, with 11 bases in the middle. The CDR3 here is CATSSKTGVNTEAFF. As DNA, the CDR3 is TGTGCCACCAGCAGCAAGACAGGTGTGAACACTGAAGCTTTCTTT. Filled out from reference TRBV15 and TRBJ1-1, the complete variable domain reads DAMVIQNPRYQVTQFGKPVTLSCSQTLNHNVMYWYQQKSSQAPKLLFHYYDKDFNNEADTPDNFQSRRPNTSFCFLDIRSPGLGDTAMYLCATSSKTGVNTEAFFGQGTRLTVV.

In nucleotides, the CDR3 is TGTGCCAGCAGCCAAGTGTCCCGGGTTAACTATGGCTACACCTTC. Translated, it gives CASSQVSRVNYGYTF. The chain carries TRBV14 and TRBJ1-2; the D is unclear. This CDR3 has 15 amino acids. The V end was cut by 1 base, the J end by 1 base, with 10 bases between. The germline CDR1 and CDR2 sequences are SGHDN and FVKESK. The entire variable domain, with the rest obtained from reference TRBV14 and TRBJ1-2, is as follows: EAGVTQFPSHSVIEKGQTVTLRCDPISGHDNLYWYRRVMGKEIKFLLHFVKESKQDESGMPNNRFLAERTGGTYSTLKVQPAELEDSGVYFCASSQVSRVNYGYTFGSGTRLTVV.

The chain employs TRBV7-3 and TRBJ2-2; D remains ambiguous. This CDR3 spans 13 amino acids. V was cut by 1 base and J by 6 bases, with 6 bases left in between. From germline, CDR1 is SGHTA and CDR2 FQGTGA. The CDR3 bases are TGTGCCAGCAGCTTAATGCTTCCCGGGGAGCTGTTTTTT. Translation: CASSLMLPGELFF.

The chain uses TRBV6-5 and TRBJ1-2; D is possibly TRBD1 (6 bases). Trimming removed 6 bases from V and 3 bases from J, with 11 bases in between. This CDR3 region has 13 residues. Germline CDR1 reads MNHEY; CDR2 reads SVGAGI. Here the CDR3 DNA reads TGTGCCAGCAGGGCGGCAGGGGACTATGGCTACACCTTC. This sequence encodes CASRAAGDYGYTF.

Only one count was recorded for this clone. The chain employs TRBV29-1 and TRBJ2-2; D is ambiguous. The CDR3 has 12 amino acids. Germline CDR1 is SQVTM and CDR2 is ANQGSEA. Deletions cut 4 bases from V and 1 base from J, with 4 bases between. CDR3 residues: CSVGVNTGELFF. The CDR3, as DNA: TGCAGCGTTGGGGTGAACACCGGGGAGCTGTTTTTT.

The rearrangement links TRBV5-1 to TRBJ1-3; 7 nucleotides agree with TRBD1. V shed 2 bases and J 3 bases; nucleotides not matched to a gene: 8. Germline V gene lookup returns CDR1 SGHRS and CDR2 YFSETQ. This CDR3 comprises 16 residues. The CDR3: CASSLGTEKGGNTIYF. CDR3 nucleotides: TGCGCCAGCAGCTTAGGGACAGAGAAGGGTGGAAACACCATATATTTT.

The rearrangement links TRBV19 to TRBJ1-1, with 9 bases lining up with TRBD1. Trimming at V came to 7 bases and at J to 1 base, leaving 4 bases not matched to a gene. The CDR3 runs 14 residues. The germline V gene encodes CDR1 LNHDA and CDR2 SQIVND (reference sequence). For the CDR3, the DNA is TGTGCCAGTAATAACAGGGGGCGGAACACTGAAGCTTTCTTT. Its protein product is CASNNRGRNTEAFF.

CDR3 in DNA: TGTGCCAGCTCCCCCGCCGGCCTAAGGACTGAAGCTTTCTTT. Its translation is CASSPAGLRTEAFF. V usage is TRBV6-6 and J usage is TRBJ1-1, with unresolved D. This CDR3 has 14 residues. V lost 8 bases, J lost 5 bases, and 18 bases lay in between. Germline assignment: CDR1 MNHNY and CDR2 SVGAGI (reference sequence).

The V gene is TRBV2, the J gene TRBJ1-1; no firm D call. Germline CDR1 is SNHLY and CDR2 is FYNNEI. The ends were cut back, 5 bases at V and 0 bases at J, with 10 bases in the middle. The CDR3 contains 14 residues. The CDR3 sequence: CASSRLLMNTEAFF. The CDR3, as DNA: TGTGCCAGCAGTAGACTGCTGATGAACACTGAAGCTTTCTTT.

This sequence joins TRBV3-1 (or the pseudogene TRBV3-2) and TRBJ2-1; D call uncertain. Per the germline V gene, CDR1 is LGHDT and CDR2 is YNNKEL (reference sequence). V lost 4 bases to trimming and J lost 6 bases, with 10 bases between them. This CDR3 has 13 residues. CDR3: CASSPFGPNEQFF. CDR3 bases: TGTGCCAGCAGCCCTTTCGGGCCCAATGAGCAGTTCTTC.

The chain couples TRBV28 to TRBJ2-7, with D perhaps matching TRBD2 (6 bases). Germline assignment: CDR1 MDHEN and CDR2 SYDVKM. The V end lost 4 bases, the J end lost 2 bases, and 15 bases lay between the germline ends. This CDR3 is 15 amino acids long. CDR3 in amino acids: CASSSLMEGPYEQYF. CDR3 coding DNA: TGTGCCAGCAGTTCCCTCATGGAGGGCCCCTACGAGCAGTACTTC.

The CDR3 bases are TGTGCCAGCAGCTCCCTCCGGCCCGATTCACCCCTCCACTTT. Translating it yields CASSSLRPDSPLHF. The chain combines TRBV28 with TRBJ1-6, with D hard to call. Trimming removed 6 bases at V and 8 bases at J, with 14 bases between. Germline CDR1 MDHEN, CDR2 SYDVKM. The CDR3 has 14 residues.

This clone turned up a few times. The chain couples TRBV5-6 to TRBJ1-2; perhaps TRBD1 as D (5 bases). CDR3 length: 14 residues. Trimming pared 1 base from V and 4 bases from J, leaving 11 bases between. CDR1 and CDR2 from the germline V gene are SGHDT and YYEEEE. Here the CDR3 DNA reads TGTGCCAGCAGCTTGTGGGAGGGGTCCTATGGCTACACCTTC. Protein: CASSLWEGSYGYTF.

CDR3 amino acids: CASSLAGGSMNTEAFF. For the CDR3, the DNA is TGTGCCAGCAGCTTAGCAGGGGGTTCGATGAACACTGAAGCTTTCTTT. The rearrangement uses TRBV7-2 and TRBJ1-1; D may be TRBD1 (6 bases). Per the germline V gene, CDR1 is SGHTA and CDR2 is FQGNSA. The V gene lost 0 bases and the J gene lost 0 bases, with 11 bases spanning the gap. The CDR3 loop spans 16 amino acids.

DNA for the CDR3: TGCGCCAGCAGTCAATCCGGGGGACAGGAGCTCCACTTGGGAGACGAGCAGTACTTC. It yields the protein CASSQSGGQELHLGDEQYF. The chain couples TRBV23-1 to TRBJ2-7; TRBD1 matches 8 bases. TRBV23-1 is filed as an ORF, its function uncertain. The CDR3 is 19 residues long. Trimming took 0 bases from V and 5 from J; bases not matched to a gene: 18.

The V call is TRBV6-2 or TRBV6-3, the J call TRBJ1-4; no definite D call. Germline assignment: CDR1 MNHEY and CDR2 SVGEGT. CDR3 length equals 14 residues. The V and J ends lost 5 bases and 7 bases respectively, with 14 bases between them. This CDR3 is CASSTQALGEKLFF. In DNA, the CDR3 is TGTGCCAGCAGTACCCAGGCCCTCGGTGAAAAACTGTTTTTT.

The genes are TRBV11-2 and TRBJ2-3, with TRBD2 matching 10 bases. This CDR3 is built from 15 residues. Germline V gene lookup returns CDR1 SGHAT and CDR2 FQNNGV. After removal of 1 base from V and 3 bases from J, the junction contained 1 base not matched to a gene. In DNA form, the CDR3 reads TGTGCCAGCAGCTTAGGTAGCGGGGGGACAGATACGCAGTATTTT. It encodes CASSLGSGGTDTQYF.

The rearrangement joins TRBV6-1 to TRBJ2-1, with no clear D. The germline gives CDR1 MNHNS, CDR2 SASEGT. The CDR3 loop spans 14 amino acids. Between the trimmed V and J ends, which lost 5 bases and 5 bases, there was a span of 13 bases. The CDR3 sequence is CASSSPPTNNEQFF. DNA for the CDR3: TGTGCCAGCAGTTCGCCCCCAACTAACAATGAGCAGTTCTTC.

This clone is medium-sized within its sample. The rearrangement joins TRBV4-1 to TRBJ2-7; 8 nucleotides align to TRBD2. The germline CDR1 and CDR2 sequences are MGHRA and YSYEKL. There are 17 residues in the CDR3. V gave up 3 bases and J gave up 1 base; unmatched junction bases: 11. CDR3 protein: CASSQGAGGVASYEQYF. As DNA, the CDR3 is TGCGCCAGCAGCCAGGGCGCGGGGGGAGTAGCATCCTACGAGCAGTACTTC.

This clone was detected once. Germline and junction disagree at one end, which may indicate a read error. The chain employs TRBV29-1 and TRBJ2-7; a possible D gene is TRBD1 (6 bases). In germline, CDR1 is SQVTM, CDR2 ANQGSEA. This CDR3 comprises 14 residues. CDR3 residues: CSVASWTASNEQYF. The DNA of the CDR3 is TGCAGCGTCGCTTCCTGGACAGCCTCCAACGAGCAGTACTTC.